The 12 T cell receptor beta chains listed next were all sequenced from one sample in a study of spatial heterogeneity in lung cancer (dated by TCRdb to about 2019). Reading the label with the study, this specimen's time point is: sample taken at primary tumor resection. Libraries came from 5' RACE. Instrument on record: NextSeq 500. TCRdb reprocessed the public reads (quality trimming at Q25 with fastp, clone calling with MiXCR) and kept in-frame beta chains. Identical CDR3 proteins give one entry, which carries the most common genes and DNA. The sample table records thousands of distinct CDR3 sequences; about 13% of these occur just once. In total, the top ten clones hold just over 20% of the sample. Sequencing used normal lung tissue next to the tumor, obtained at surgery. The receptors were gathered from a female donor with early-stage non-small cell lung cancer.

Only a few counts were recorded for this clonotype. The CDR3 is CASSEESDRGYSGELFF. CDR3 DNA sequence: TGTGCCAGCAGTGAGGAATCGGACAGGGGATACTCCGGGGAGCTGTTTTTT. The rearrangement joins TRBV28 to TRBJ2-2; 9 bases match TRBD1. Unmatched junction bases numbered 13, after V lost 5 bases and J lost 6 bases. This CDR3 contains 17 residues. CDR1 MDHEN and CDR2 SYDVKM come from the germline V gene.

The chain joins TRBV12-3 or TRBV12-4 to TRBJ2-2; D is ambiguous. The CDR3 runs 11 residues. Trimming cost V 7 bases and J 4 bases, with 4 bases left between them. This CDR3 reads CASTSTGELFF. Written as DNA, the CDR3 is TGTGCCAGCACCTCCACCGGGGAGCTGTTTTTT.

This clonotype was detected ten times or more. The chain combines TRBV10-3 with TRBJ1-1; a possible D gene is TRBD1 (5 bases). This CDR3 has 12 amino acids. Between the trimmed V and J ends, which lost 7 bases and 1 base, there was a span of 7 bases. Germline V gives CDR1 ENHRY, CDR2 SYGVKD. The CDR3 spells CAIKGENTEAFF. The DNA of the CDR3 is TGTGCCATCAAAGGGGAGAACACTGAAGCTTTCTTT.

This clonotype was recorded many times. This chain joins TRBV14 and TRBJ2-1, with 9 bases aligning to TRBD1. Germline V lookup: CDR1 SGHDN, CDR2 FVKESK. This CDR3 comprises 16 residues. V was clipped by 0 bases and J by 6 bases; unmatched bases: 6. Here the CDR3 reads CASSQDVGQGVNEQFF. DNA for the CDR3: TGTGCCAGCAGCCAAGATGTGGGACAGGGTGTCAATGAGCAGTTCTTC. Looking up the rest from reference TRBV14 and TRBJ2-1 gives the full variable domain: EAGVTQFPSHSVIEKGQTVTLRCDPISGHDNLYWYRRVMGKEIKFLLHFVKESKQDESGMPNNRFLAERTGGTYSTLKVQPAELEDSGVYFCASSQDVGQGVNEQFFGPGTRLTVL.

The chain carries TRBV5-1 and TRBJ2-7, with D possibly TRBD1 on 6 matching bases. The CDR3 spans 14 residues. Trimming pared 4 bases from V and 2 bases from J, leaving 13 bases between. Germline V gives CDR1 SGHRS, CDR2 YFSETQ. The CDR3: CASSDDRFTYEQYF. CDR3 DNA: TGCGCCAGCAGCGACGACAGGTTTACCTACGAGCAGTACTTC.

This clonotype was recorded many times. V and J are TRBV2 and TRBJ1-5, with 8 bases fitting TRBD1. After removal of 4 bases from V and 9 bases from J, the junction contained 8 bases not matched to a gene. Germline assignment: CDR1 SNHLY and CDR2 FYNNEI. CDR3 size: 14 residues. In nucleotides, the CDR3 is TGTGCCAGCAGTGTCCAGGGGGCGAACGGGCCCCAGCATTTT. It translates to CASSVQGANGPQHF.

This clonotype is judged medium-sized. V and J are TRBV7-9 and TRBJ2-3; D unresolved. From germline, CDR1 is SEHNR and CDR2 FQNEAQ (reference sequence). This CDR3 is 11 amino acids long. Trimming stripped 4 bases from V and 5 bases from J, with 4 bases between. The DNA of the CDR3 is TGTGCCAGCAGCTGTCTAGATACGCAGTATTTT. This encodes CASSCLDTQYF.

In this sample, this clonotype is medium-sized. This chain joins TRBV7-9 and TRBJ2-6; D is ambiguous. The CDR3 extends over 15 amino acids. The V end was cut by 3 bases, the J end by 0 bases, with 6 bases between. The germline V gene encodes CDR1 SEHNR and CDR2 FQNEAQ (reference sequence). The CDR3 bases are TGTGCCAGCAGCTTTGCAGCCTCTGGGGCCAACGTCCTGACTTTC. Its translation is CASSFAASGANVLTF.

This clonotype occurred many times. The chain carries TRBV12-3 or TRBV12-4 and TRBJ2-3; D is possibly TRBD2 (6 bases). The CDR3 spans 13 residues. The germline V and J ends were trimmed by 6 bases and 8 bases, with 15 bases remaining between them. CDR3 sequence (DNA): TGTGCCAGCAGCGGGACTCCTCTGGGTACGCAGTATTTT. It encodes CASSGTPLGTQYF.

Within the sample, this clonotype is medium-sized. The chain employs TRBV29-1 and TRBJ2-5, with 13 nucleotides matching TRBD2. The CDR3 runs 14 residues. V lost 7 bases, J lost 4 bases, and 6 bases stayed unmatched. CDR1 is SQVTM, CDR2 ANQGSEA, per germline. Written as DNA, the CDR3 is TGCAGCGGGCGGACTAGCGGGAGCGCAGAGACCCAGTACTTC. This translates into CSGRTSGSAETQYF.

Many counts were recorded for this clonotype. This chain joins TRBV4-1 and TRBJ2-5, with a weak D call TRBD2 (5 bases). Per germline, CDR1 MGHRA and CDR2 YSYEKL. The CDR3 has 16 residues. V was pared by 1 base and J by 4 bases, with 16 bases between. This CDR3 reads CASSQGSSVASETQYF. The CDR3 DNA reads TGCGCCAGCAGCCAAGGTAGTAGCGTGGCGTCAGAGACCCAGTACTTC.

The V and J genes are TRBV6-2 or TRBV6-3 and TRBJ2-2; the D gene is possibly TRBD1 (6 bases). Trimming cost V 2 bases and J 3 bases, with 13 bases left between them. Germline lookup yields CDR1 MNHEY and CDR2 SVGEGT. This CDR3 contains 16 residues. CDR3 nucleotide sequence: TGTGCCAGCAGTTACATAACAACAGGGTACACCGGGGAGCTGTTTTTT. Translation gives CASSYITTGYTGELFF.